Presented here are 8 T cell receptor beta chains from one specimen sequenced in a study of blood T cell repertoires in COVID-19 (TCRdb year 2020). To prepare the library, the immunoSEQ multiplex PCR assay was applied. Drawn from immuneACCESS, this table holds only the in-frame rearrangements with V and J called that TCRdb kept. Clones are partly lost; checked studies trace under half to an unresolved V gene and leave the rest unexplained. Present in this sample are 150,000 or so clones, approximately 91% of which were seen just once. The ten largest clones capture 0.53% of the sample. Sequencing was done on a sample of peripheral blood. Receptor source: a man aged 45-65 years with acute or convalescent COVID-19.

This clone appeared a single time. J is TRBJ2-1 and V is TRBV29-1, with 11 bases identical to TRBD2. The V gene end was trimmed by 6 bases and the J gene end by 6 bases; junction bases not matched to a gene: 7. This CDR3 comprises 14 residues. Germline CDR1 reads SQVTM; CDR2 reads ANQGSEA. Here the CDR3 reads CSVETSGARNEQFF. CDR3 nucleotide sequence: TGCAGCGTCGAGACTAGCGGGGCACGCAATGAGCAGTTCTTC.

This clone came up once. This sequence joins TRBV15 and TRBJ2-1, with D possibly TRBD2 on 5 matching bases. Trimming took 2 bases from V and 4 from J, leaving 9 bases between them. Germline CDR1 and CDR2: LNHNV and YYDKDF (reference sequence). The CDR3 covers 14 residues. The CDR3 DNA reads TGTGCCACCAGCAGACTCACGGGGTACAATGAGCAGTTCTTC. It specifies CATSRLTGYNEQFF.

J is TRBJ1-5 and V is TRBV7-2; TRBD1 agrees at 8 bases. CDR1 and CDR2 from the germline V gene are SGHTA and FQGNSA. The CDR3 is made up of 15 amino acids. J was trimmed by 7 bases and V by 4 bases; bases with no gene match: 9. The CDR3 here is CASSSGQEPGQPQHF. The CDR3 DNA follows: TGTGCCAGCAGCTCGGGACAGGAGCCGGGGCAGCCCCAGCATTTT.

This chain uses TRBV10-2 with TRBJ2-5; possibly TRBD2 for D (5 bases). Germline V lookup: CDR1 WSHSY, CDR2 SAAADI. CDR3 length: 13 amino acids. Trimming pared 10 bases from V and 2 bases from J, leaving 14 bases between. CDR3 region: CATSLRAQETQYF. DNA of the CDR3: TGCGCCACCTCCCTGAGGGCGCAAGAGACCCAGTACTTC.

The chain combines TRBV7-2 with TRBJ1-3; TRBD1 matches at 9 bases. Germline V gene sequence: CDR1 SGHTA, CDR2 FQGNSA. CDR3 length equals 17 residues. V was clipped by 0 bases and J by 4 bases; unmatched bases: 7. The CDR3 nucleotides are TGTGCCAGCAGCTTAGCCCCCGGGACAGGGAGGGGAAACACCATATATTTT. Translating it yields CASSLAPGTGRGNTIYF. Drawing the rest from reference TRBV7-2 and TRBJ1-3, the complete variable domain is GAGVSQSPSNKVTEKGKDVELRCDPISGHTALYWYRQSLGQGLEFLIYFQGNSAPDKSGLPSDRFSAERTGGSVSTLTIQRTQQEDSAVYLCASSLAPGTGRGNTIYFGEGSWLTVV.

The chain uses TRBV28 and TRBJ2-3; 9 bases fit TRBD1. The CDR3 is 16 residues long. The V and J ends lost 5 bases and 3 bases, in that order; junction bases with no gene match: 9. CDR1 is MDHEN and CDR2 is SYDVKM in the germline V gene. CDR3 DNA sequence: TGTGCCAGCAGTGCCCGACAGGGGGAAGGGACAGATACGCAGTATTTT. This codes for CASSARQGEGTDTQYF.

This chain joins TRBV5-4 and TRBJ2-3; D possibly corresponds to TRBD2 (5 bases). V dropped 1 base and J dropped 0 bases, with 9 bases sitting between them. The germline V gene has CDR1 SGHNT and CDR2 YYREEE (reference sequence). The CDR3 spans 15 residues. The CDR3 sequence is CASSLPGTSTDTQYF. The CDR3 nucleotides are TGTGCCAGCAGCTTGCCGGGAACTAGCACAGATACGCAGTATTTT.

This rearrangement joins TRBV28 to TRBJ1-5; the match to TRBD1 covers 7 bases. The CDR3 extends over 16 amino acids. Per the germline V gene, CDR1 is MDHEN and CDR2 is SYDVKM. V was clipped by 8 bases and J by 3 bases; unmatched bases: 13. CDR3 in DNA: TGTGCCAGCGATGATCCGGGACAGTTCTACAATCAGCCCCAGCATTTT. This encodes CASDDPGQFYNQPQHF. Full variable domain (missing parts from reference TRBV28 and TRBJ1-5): DVKVTQSSRYLVKRTGEKVFLECVQDMDHENMFWYRQDPGLGLRLIYFSYDVKMKEKGDIPEGYSVSREKKERFSLILESASTNQTSMYLCASDDPGQFYNQPQHFGDGTRLSIL.